Detailed here is one T cell receptor beta chain. The antigen is not known. Trimming took off 1 base at V and 4 bases at J, with 8 bases between the two ends. The CDR3 has 14 residues. The germline gives CDR1 MNHEY, CDR2 SVGEGT. This entry comes from a study of T cell responses to AZD1222 COVID-19 vaccine. Study-level findings and limits: Across the whole spike, CD4 TCRs peaked at regions 160-218 and 743-854.

Clones were sequenced by immunoSEQ multiplex PCR, and TCRdb holds only the in-frame ones, with some missing. The sample records around 35,000 clones, roughly 90% being singletons. This clonotype was sampled from an adult in good health. The genes are TRBV6-2 or TRBV6-3 and TRBJ1-5; the D gene is possibly TRBD1 (5 bases). Here the sequenced sample was peripheral blood, taken on day 0 of AZD1222 vaccination. CDR3 sequence: CASSYLTANQPQHF. The CDR3 DNA follows: TGTGCCAGCAGTTACTTGACAGCTAATCAGCCCCAGCATTTT.